This TCR beta chain originates from a study of T cell responses to AZD1222 COVID-19 vaccine. Study observations and caveats: Samples come after the peak T cell response, not at day 14.

Libraries were prepared by immunoSEQ multiplex PCR; TCRdb keeps only in-frame clonotypes and omits some of them. The top ten clones hold roughly 2.8% of a sample with 70,000 to 95,000 clones, roughly 86% of them seen once. About this clone: Its antigen remains unknown.

The CDR3 covers 14 residues. Germline CDR1 reads PRHDT; CDR2 reads FYEKMQ (reference sequence). V lost 5 bases and J lost 1, with 11 bases in between. The V gene is TRBV13, the J gene TRBJ1-1; no reliable D call. The sequencing here drew on peripheral blood, taken on day 0 of MenACWY control vaccination. The sequence was obtained from an adult in good health. The CDR3 DNA reads as TGTGCCAGCAGCCCAACGCCAGGGAACACTGAAGCTTTCTTT. It specifies CASSPTPGNTEAFF.